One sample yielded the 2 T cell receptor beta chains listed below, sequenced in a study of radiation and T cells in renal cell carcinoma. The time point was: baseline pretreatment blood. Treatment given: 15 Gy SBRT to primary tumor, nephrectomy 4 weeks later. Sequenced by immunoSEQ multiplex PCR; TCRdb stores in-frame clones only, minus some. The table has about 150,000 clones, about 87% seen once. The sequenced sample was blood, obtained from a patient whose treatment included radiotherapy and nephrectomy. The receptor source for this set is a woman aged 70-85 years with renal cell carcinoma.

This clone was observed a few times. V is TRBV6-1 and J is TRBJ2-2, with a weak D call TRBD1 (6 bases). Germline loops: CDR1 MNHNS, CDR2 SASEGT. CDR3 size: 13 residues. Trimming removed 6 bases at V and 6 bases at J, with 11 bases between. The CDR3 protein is CASRRTVSGELFF. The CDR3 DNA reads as TGTGCCAGCAGGAGGACAGTATCCGGGGAGCTGTTTTTT.

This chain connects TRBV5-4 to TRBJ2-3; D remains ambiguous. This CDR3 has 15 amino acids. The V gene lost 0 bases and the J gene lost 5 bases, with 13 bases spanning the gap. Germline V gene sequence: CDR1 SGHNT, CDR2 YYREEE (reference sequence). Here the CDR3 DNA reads TGTGCCAGCAGCTTGGTCCCGACCCCGCAAGATACGCAGTATTTT. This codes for CASSLVPTPQDTQYF. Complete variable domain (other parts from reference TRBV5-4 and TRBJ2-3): ETGVTQSPTHLIKTRGQQVTLRCSSQSGHNTVSWYQQALGQGPQFIFQYYREEENGRGNFPPRFSGLQFPNYSSELNVNALELDDSALYLCASSLVPTPQDTQYFGPGTRLTVL.